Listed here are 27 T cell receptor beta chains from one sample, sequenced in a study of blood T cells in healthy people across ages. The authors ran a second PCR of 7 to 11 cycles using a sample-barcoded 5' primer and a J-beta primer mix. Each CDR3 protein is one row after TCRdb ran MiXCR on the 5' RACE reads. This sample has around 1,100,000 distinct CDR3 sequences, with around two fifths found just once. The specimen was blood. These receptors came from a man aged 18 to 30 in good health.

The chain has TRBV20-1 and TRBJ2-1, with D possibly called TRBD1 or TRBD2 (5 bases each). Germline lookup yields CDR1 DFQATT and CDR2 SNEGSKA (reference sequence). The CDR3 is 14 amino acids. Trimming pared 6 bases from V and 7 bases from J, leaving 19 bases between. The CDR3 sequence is CSARPGRRPNEQFF. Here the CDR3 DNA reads TGCAGTGCCCGTCCGGGACGTCGCCCTAATGAGCAGTTCTTC.

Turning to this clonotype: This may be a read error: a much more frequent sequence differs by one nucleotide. In nucleotides, the CDR3 is TGTGCCGGCAGTTTGGGGACAGAACCTAATCAGCCCCAGCATTTT. Residues: CAGSLGTEPNQPQHF. The chain carries TRBV12-3 or TRBV12-4 and TRBJ1-5; 7 bases are a match to TRBD1. This CDR3 has 15 residues.

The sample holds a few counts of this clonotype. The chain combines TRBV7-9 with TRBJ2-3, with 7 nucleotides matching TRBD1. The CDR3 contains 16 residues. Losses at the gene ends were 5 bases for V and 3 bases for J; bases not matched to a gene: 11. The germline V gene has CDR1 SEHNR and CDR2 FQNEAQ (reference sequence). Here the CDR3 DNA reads TGTGCCAGCAGCCCGAGACAGGGTGGTTCAACAGATACGCAGTATTTT. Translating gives CASSPRQGGSTDTQYF.

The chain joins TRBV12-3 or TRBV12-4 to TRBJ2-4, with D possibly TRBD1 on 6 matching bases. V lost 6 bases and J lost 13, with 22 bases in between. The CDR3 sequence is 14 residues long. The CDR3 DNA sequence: TGTGCCAGCAGCCGGAGACAGGTAAAGGATGAGCAGTACTTC. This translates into CASSRRQVKDEQYF.

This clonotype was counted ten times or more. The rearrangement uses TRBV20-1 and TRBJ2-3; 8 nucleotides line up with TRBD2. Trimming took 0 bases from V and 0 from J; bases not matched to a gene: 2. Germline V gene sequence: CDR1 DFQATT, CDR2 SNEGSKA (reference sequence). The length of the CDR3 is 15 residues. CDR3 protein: CSARDTGGSTDTQYF. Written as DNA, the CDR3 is TGCAGTGCTAGAGATACGGGGGGGAGCACAGATACGCAGTATTTT.

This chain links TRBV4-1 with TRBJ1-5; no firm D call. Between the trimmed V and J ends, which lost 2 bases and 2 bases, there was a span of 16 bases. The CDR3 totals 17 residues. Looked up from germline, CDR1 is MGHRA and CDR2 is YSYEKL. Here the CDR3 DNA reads TGCGCCAGCAGCCAATGGGCAGACGATAACGGCAATCAGCCCCAGCATTTT. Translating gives CASSQWADDNGNQPQHF.

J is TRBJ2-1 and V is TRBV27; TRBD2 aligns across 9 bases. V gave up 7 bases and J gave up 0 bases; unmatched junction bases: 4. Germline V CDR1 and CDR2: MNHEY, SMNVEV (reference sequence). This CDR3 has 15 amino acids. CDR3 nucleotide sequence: TGTGCCAGCAATCCTAGCGGGGCCTCCTACAATGAGCAGTTCTTC. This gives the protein CASNPSGASYNEQFF.

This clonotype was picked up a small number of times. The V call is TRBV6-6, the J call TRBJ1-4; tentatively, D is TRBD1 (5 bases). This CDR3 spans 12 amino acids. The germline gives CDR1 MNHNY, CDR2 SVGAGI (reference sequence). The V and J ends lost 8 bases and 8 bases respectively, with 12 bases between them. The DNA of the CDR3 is TGTGCCAGCGACAGAGTGGGAGAAAAACTGTTTTTT. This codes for CASDRVGEKLFF.

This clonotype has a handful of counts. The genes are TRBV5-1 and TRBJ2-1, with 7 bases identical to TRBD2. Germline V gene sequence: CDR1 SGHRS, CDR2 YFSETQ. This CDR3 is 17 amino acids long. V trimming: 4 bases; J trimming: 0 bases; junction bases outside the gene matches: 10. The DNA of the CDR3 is TGCGCCAGCAGCGAGGTTTCGTCGGGGGGCTCCTACAATGAGCAGTTCTTC. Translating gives CASSEVSSGGSYNEQFF.

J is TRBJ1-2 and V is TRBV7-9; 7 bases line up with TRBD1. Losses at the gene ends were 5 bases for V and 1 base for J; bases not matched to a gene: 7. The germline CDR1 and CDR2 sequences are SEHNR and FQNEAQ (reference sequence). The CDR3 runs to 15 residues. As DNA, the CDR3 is TGTGCCAGCAGCACGACAGGGAGGTATAACTATGGCTACACCTTC. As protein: CASSTTGRYNYGYTF.

The DNA for the CDR3 is TGCGCCAGCAGCCCCAGACTGTCGAGGACTAATGAAAAACTGTTTTTT. Amino acids: CASSPRLSRTNEKLFF. This rearrangement joins TRBV4-1 to TRBJ1-4; D ambiguous. This CDR3 is 16 amino acids long. The V gene lost 4 bases and the J gene lost 2 bases, with 14 bases spanning the gap. Germline assignment: CDR1 MGHRA and CDR2 YSYEKL.

CDR3 protein: CASSESGQTNTEAFF. DNA of the CDR3: TGCGCCAGCAGTGAGTCGGGGCAGACCAACACTGAAGCTTTCTTT. This sequence joins TRBV10-2 and TRBJ1-1; D might be TRBD1 (5 bases). Germline CDR1 WSHSY, CDR2 SAAADI. The CDR3 spans 15 residues. V gave up 0 bases and J gave up 2 bases, with 10 bases separating them.

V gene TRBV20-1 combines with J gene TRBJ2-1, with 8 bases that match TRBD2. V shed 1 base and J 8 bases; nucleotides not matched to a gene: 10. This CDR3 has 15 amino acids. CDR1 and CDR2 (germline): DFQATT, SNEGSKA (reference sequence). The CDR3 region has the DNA TGCAGTGCTAGAGCGCCGGGGGGGCCGCCCCATGAGCAGTTCTTC. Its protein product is CSARAPGGPPHEQFF.

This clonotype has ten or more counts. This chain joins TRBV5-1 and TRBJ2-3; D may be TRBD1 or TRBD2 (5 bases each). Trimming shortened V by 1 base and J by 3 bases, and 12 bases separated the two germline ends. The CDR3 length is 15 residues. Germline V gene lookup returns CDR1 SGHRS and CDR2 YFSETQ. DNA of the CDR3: TGCGCCAGCAGCTTGCCGATCGAGGGGACAGATACGCAGTATTTT. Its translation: CASSLPIEGTDTQYF.

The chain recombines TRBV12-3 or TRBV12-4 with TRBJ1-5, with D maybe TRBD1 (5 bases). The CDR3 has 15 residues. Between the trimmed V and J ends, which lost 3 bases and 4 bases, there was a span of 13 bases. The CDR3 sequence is CASSFGAGWNQPQHF. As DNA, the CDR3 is TGTGCCAGCAGTTTCGGTGCAGGGTGGAATCAGCCCCAGCATTTT.

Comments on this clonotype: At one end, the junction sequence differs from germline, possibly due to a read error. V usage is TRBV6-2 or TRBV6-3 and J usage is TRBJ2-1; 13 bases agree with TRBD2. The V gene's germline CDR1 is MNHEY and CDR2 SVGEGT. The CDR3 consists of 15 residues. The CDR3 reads CASRRLAGGYNKQFF. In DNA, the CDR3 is TGTGCCAGCAGACGACTAGCGGGGGGCTACAATAAGCAGTTCTTC.

The CDR3 DNA sequence: TGTGCCAGCAGTCTCACCGCACCGAGAAGTGGCTACACCTTC. Its protein is CASSLTAPRSGYTF. The chain joins TRBV14 to TRBJ1-2; D not resolved. The CDR3 has 14 residues. Trimming shortened V by 6 bases and J by 7 bases, and 18 bases separated the two germline ends. CDR1 SGHDN and CDR2 FVKESK come from the germline V gene.

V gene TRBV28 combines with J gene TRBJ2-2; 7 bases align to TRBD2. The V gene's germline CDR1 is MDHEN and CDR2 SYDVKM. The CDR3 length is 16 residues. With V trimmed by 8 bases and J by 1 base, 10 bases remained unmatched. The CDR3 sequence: CASGVLAALNTGELFF. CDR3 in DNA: TGTGCCAGCGGCGTTCTAGCGGCCTTGAACACCGGGGAGCTGTTTTTT.

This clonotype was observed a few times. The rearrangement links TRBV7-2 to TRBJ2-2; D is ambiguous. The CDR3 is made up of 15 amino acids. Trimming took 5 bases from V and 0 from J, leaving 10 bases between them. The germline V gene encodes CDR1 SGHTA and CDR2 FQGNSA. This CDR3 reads CASSPRRSNTGELFF. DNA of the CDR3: TGTGCCAGCAGCCCCCGGCGCTCGAACACCGGGGAGCTGTTTTTT. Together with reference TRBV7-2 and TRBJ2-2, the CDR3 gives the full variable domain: GAGVSQSPSNKVTEKGKDVELRCDPISGHTALYWYRQSLGQGLEFLIYFQGNSAPDKSGLPSDRFSAERTGGSVSTLTIQRTQQEDSAVYLCASSPRRSNTGELFFGEGSRLTVL.

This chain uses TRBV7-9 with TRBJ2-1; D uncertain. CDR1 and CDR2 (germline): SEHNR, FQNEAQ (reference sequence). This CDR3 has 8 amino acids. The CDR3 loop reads CLVNEQFF. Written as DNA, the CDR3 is TGTTTGGTCAATGAGCAGTTCTTC.

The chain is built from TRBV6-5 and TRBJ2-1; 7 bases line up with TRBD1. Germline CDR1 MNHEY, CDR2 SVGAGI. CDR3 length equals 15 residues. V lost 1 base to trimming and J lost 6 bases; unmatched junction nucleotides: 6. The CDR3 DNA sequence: TGTGCCAGCAGTTACTTGACAGGGTTAGGCAATGAGCAGTTCTTC. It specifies CASSYLTGLGNEQFF.

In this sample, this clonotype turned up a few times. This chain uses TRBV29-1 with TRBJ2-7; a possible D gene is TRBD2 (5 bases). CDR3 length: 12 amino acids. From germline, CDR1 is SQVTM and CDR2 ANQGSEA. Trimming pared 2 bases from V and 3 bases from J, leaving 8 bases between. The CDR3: CSVEIRDYEQYF. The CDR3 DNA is TGCAGCGTTGAAATACGGGACTACGAGCAGTACTTC.

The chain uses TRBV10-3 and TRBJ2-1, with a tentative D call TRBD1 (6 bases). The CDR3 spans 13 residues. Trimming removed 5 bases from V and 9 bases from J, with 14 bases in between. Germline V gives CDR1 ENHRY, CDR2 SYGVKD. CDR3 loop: CAISSQGQAEQFF. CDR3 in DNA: TGTGCCATCAGTTCCCAGGGGCAGGCTGAGCAGTTCTTC.

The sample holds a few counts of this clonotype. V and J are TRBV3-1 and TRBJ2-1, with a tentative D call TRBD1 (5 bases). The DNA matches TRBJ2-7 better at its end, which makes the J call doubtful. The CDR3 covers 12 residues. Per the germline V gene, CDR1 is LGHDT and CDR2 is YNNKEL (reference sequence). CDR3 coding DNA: TGTGCCAGCAGCCAGACGGACAATGAGCAGTACTTC. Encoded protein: CASSQTDNEQYF.

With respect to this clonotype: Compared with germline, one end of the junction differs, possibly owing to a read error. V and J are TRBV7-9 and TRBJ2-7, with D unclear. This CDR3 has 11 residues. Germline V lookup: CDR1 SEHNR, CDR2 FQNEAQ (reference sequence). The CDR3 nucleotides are TGCGCCAGCAGCTCCAGTTTTTGGCAGTACTTC. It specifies CASSSSFWQYF.

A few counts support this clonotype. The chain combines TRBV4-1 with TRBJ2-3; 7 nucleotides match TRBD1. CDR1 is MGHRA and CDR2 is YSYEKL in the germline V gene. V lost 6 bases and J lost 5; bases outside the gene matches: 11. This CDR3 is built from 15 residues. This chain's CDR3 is CASSRGQASEDTQYF. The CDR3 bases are TGCGCCAGCAGTCGCGGACAGGCCTCCGAAGATACGCAGTATTTT.

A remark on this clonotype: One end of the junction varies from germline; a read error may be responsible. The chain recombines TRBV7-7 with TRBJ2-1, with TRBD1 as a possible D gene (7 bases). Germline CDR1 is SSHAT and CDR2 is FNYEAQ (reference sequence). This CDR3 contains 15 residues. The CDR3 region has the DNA TGTGTCAGCAGCTTAGGGGCAGGGGGGAAAAATGAGCAGTTCTTC. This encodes CVSSLGAGGKNEQFF.